The rows below give T cell receptor beta chains drawn from one sample of a study of blood T cell repertoires in COVID-19. Clones were sequenced by immunoSEQ multiplex PCR, and TCRdb holds only the in-frame ones, with some missing. Of tens of thousands of clones in the sample, about 80% were seen once. Sequencing was carried out using peripheral blood. The receptors originated from a man in his 70s with active COVID-19. CDR3s include the opening cysteine and the closing phenylalanine or tryptophan. The size of a clone is reported for some rows only, either as once, few or many, or as a class for expanded clones.

j_call | v_call | clone_size | cdr3_aa
TRBJ2-7 | TRBV12-2 | . | CASRLEFWDREIEQYF
TRBJ2-3 | TRBV27 | . | CASSLGGASTDTQYF
TRBJ2-1 | TRBV27 | . | CASSSTVGGEQFF
TRBJ1-1 | TRBV5-1 | . | CASSDGQGGSGAFF
TRBJ2-3 | TRBV6-1 | once | CASSERVAGGWSTDTQYF
TRBJ1-5 | TRBV5-1 | few | CASSLTGQGNQPQHF
TRBJ2-7 | TRBV5-1 | . | CASSPRGGAEQYF
TRBJ1-5 | TRBV11-2 | . | CASSLGAGRHGNQPQHF
TRBJ2-2 | TRBV30 | . | CASSRGAGELFF
TRBJ2-7 | TRBV9 | . | CASSPIAGAPEQYF
TRBJ2-5 | TRBV30 | . | CAWSAVGFQETQYF
TRBJ1-1 | TRBV5-4 | few | CASSLDAGSAMNTEAFF
TRBJ1-2 | TRBV7-6 | . | CASSLGETGNGYTF
TRBJ1-2 | TRBV28 | . | CASSLPGQGSWGYTF
TRBJ1-5 | TRBV7-2 | . | CASSPPGGSNQPQHF
TRBJ2-3 | TRBV24-1 | once | CATSENSGRFGTDTQYF
TRBJ1-1 | TRBV12-3/TRBV12-4 | . | CASSLGGGTEAFF